Following are 2 T cell receptor beta chains from one sample sequenced in a study of blood T cell repertoires in COVID-19 (dated by TCRdb to about 2020). The library came from the immunoSEQ multiplex PCR assay. In its TCRdb copy, this immuneACCESS table keeps in-frame sequences only and misses some clones. Where compared with another copy, unresolved V genes explain less than half of these, and the others have no known cause. This sample comprises more than 35,000 clones, over 75% of them detected only once. The biggest ten clones account for under 9.5% of the sample. The sample taken for sequencing was peripheral blood. All receptors come from a man aged 25-45 years with active or convalescent COVID-19.

V is TRBV27 and J is TRBJ1-1; D not certain. The CDR3 contains 16 residues. Germline lookup yields CDR1 MNHEY and CDR2 SMNVEV (reference sequence). V lost 5 bases and J lost 7, with 23 bases in between. The CDR3 DNA is TGTGCCAGCAGTAGCAGAACTACCCGGCGTGGTGGTGAAGCTTTCTTT. The encoded protein is CASSSRTTRRGGEAFF.

The gene calls are TRBV6-2 or TRBV6-3 and TRBJ2-1; TRBD2 aligns across 13 bases. After removal of 4 bases from V and 8 bases from J, the junction contained 11 bases not matched to a gene. There are 17 residues in the CDR3. Per the germline V gene, CDR1 is MNHEY and CDR2 is SVGEGT. This CDR3 is CASSSTTWTSGSYEQFF. The CDR3 DNA sequence: TGTGCCAGCAGTTCTACTACATGGACTAGCGGGAGCTATGAGCAGTTCTTC.